These 19 T cell receptor beta chains were sequenced from one sample in a study of human T cells and chemical hapten exposure. TCRdb re-analysed the RACE reads in MiXCR, keeping a single row per CDR3 protein. Among under 50,000 distinct CDR3 sequences listed, more than 8% were seen once. Time point: patch test 3, about 24 weeks after DPC sensitization. The treatment is: therapeutic diphenylcyclopropenone sensitization with weekly scalp DPC. Unfractionated whole blood yielded total RNA. This sample comprised whole blood, obtained in connection with sensitization to the hapten diphenylcyclopropenone (DPC). All receptors come from a man aged 45 to 65 with alopecia areata. Some clones in this sample may be carry-over from other donors' samples.

The sample holds many counts of this clonotype. The rearrangement uses TRBV12-5 and TRBJ2-3, with unresolved D. This CDR3 region has 16 residues. The germline V gene has CDR1 LGHNT and CDR2 FRNRAP. V was pared by 0 bases and J by 1 base, with 11 bases between. The CDR3, as DNA: TGTGCTAGTGGTTTGGTACTGGTCAGCGGCACAGATACGCAGTATTTT. Its translation: CASGLVLVSGTDTQYF. Full variable domain (rest looked up from reference TRBV12-5 and TRBJ2-3): DARVTQTPRHKVTEMGQEVTMRCQPILGHNTVFWYRQTMMQGLELLAYFRNRAPLDDSGMPKDRFSAEMPDATLATLKIQPSEPRDSAVYFCASGLVLVSGTDTQYFGPGTRLTVL.

The chain has TRBV6-5 and TRBJ1-2, with a weak D call TRBD1 (5 bases). Germline V gene sequence: CDR1 MNHEY, CDR2 SVGAGI. The CDR3 length is 14 residues. V lost 6 bases to trimming and J lost 5 bases, with 16 bases between them. The CDR3 coding sequence is TGTGCCAGCAGGGGACCGAAAGTCTCATATGGCTACACCTTC. Translating it yields CASRGPKVSYGYTF.

This clonotype was seen ten or more times. J is TRBJ2-4 and V is TRBV6-1; no clear D. This CDR3 region has 14 residues. V gave up 1 base and J gave up 1 base, with 5 bases separating them. Germline loops: CDR1 MNHNS, CDR2 SASEGT. The CDR3 is CASSEGGAKNIQYF. The CDR3 nucleotides are TGTGCCAGCAGTGAAGGGGGTGCCAAAAACATTCAGTACTTC.

This clonotype occurred a few times. This rearrangement joins TRBV2 to TRBJ1-1; D is unresolved. The CDR3 covers 14 residues. Germline CDR1 reads SNHLY; CDR2 reads FYNNEI. Trimming removed 2 bases from V and 1 base from J, with 8 bases in between. The CDR3 region is CASSERRANTEAFF. DNA for the CDR3: TGTGCCAGCAGTGAAAGGCGGGCGAACACTGAAGCTTTCTTT.

The table lists this clonotype with many counts. The V call is TRBV3-1, the J call TRBJ2-1, with TRBD2 identical over 8 bases. V was pared by 2 bases and J by 7 bases, with 10 bases of the junction left unmatched. The germline V gene has CDR1 LGHDT and CDR2 YNNKEL (reference sequence). The CDR3 sequence is 16 residues long. Here the CDR3 reads CASSQLAGGYVNEQFF. CDR3 in DNA: TGTGCCAGCAGCCAATTGGCGGGAGGTTATGTAAATGAGCAGTTCTTC.

The table lists this clonotype with many counts. V gene TRBV28 combines with J gene TRBJ2-3, with 8 bases that match TRBD2. After removal of 10 bases from V and 0 bases from J, the junction contained 6 bases not matched to a gene. This CDR3 comprises 14 residues. Germline CDR1 and CDR2: MDHEN and SYDVKM. Written as DNA, the CDR3 is TGTGCCACCTCTAGCGGGTATAGCACAGATACGCAGTATTTT. Protein sequence: CATSSGYSTDTQYF.

This rearrangement joins TRBV19 to TRBJ2-1; a possible D gene is TRBD2 (5 bases). Germline-derived CDR1 and CDR2 are LNHDA and SQIVND (reference sequence). Between the trimmed V and J ends, which lost 7 bases and 2 bases, there was a span of 15 bases. The CDR3 covers 15 residues. The CDR3 sequence is CASTRGGRAYNEQFF. In DNA form, the CDR3 reads TGTGCCAGTACCCGGGGTGGTAGGGCCTACAATGAGCAGTTCTTC.

The genes are TRBV11-2 and TRBJ2-7, with D perhaps matching TRBD1 (6 bases). Germline V gene data show CDR1 as SGHAT and CDR2 as FQNNGV. The ends were cut back, 0 bases at V and 5 bases at J, with 14 bases in the middle. This CDR3 has 15 residues. The CDR3: CASSLDFATGNEQYF. CDR3 bases: TGTGCCAGCAGCTTAGATTTCGCTACAGGGAACGAGCAGTACTTC. Based on the CDR3 plus reference TRBV11-2 and TRBJ2-7, the full variable domain is EAGVAQSPRYKIIEKRQSVAFWCNPISGHATLYWYQQILGQGPKLLIQFQNNGVVDDSQLPKDRFSAERLKGVDSTLKIQPAKLEDSAVYLCASSLDFATGNEQYFGPGTRLTVT.

This clonotype was observed many times. The chain uses TRBV29-1 and TRBJ2-1, with 9 positions matching TRBD2. V was pared by 5 bases and J by 5 bases, with 4 bases of the junction left unmatched. The CDR3 totals 13 residues. In germline, CDR1 is SQVTM, CDR2 ANQGSEA. The CDR3 DNA reads TGCAGCGTTAGCGGGAGGCACAACAATGAGCAGTTCTTC. It yields the protein CSVSGRHNNEQFF.

Notes on this clonotype: A much larger clone sits a single nucleotide away, making a read error possible. The V and J genes are TRBV5-1 and TRBJ2-1; TRBD1 might be the D (5 bases). The V and J ends lost 8 bases and 9 bases respectively, with 15 bases between them. CDR1 and CDR2 (germline): SGHRS, YFSETQ. This CDR3 region has 12 residues. CDR3 residues: CARNTQDPEQFF. The DNA of the CDR3 is TGCGCCAGAAATACACAGGATCCTGAGCAGTTCTTC.

This clonotype is labeled as medium-sized. The chain has TRBV29-1 and TRBJ2-1; 10 positions match TRBD2. Trimming at V came to 4 bases and at J to 9 bases, leaving 9 bases not matched to a gene. CDR1 is SQVTM and CDR2 is ANQGSEA in the germline V gene. This CDR3 is built from 14 residues. CDR3 in amino acids: CSVAALAGAVEQFF. DNA of the CDR3: TGCAGCGTTGCGGCTCTAGCGGGAGCGGTTGAGCAGTTCTTC.

Regarding this clonotype: Possible read error: a much larger clone is one base away. The final CDR3 position lacks the conserved phenylalanine or tryptophan, pointing to a likely read error. V is TRBV28 and J is TRBJ1-2, with TRBD1 matching 7 bases. Unmatched junction bases numbered 9, after V lost 7 bases and J lost 4 bases. This CDR3 is 14 amino acids long. CDR1 and CDR2 (germline): MDHEN, SYDVKM. The CDR3 nucleotides are TGTGCCAGCATGGGACAGCCGACTTTCTATGGCTACACCTCC. It codes for CASMGQPTFYGYTS.

This clonotype was seen a few times. V gene TRBV9 combines with J gene TRBJ2-7; D remains ambiguous. Trimming removed 0 bases from V and 7 bases from J, with 17 bases in between. The CDR3 is made up of 15 amino acids. Germline CDR1 and CDR2: SGDLS and YYNGEE. The DNA for the CDR3 is TGTGCCAGCAGCGTAGATGTGGGCCCCTCGTGGGAGCAGTACTTC. It specifies CASSVDVGPSWEQYF.

This clonotype was detected many times. The CDR3 DNA is TGCAGTGCCCCACGGGACACAGGATTCACAGATACGCAGTATTTT. This gives the protein CSAPRDTGFTDTQYF. V is TRBV20-1 and J is TRBJ2-3; possibly TRBD1 for D (6 bases). The CDR3 has 15 residues. In germline, CDR1 is DFQATT, CDR2 SNEGSKA (reference sequence). V lost 6 bases to trimming and J lost 2 bases, with 18 bases between them.

The V call is TRBV9, the J call TRBJ2-7, with D perhaps assigned TRBD1 or TRBD2 (5 bases each). Germline V gene sequence: CDR1 SGDLS, CDR2 YYNGEE. The CDR3 is made up of 14 amino acids. The germline V and J ends were trimmed by 4 bases and 2 bases, with 13 bases remaining between them. The CDR3 DNA reads as TGTGCCAGCAGCCAAGAGGTGGGGGCCTACGAGCAGTACTTC. It specifies CASSQEVGAYEQYF.

The chain couples TRBV5-1 to TRBJ2-2; 10 bases are shared with TRBD2. The ends lost 2 bases at V and 5 bases at J; junction bases unmatched: 3. The CDR3 covers 15 residues. CDR1 and CDR2 (germline): SGHRS, YFSETQ. The CDR3 sequence: CASSLMTSGTGELFF. In DNA, the CDR3 is TGCGCCAGCAGCTTAATGACTAGCGGGACCGGGGAGCTGTTTTTT.

The CDR3 sequence is CASRPRLAGPIPSYEQYF. As DNA, the CDR3 is TGCGCCAGCAGGCCTAGACTAGCGGGACCCATACCCTCCTACGAGCAGTACTTC. The V and J genes are TRBV5-1 and TRBJ2-7; 11 bases agree with TRBD2. The V gene end was trimmed by 5 bases and the J gene end by 0 bases; junction bases not matched to a gene: 13. The CDR3 consists of 18 residues. Germline CDR1 is SGHRS and CDR2 is YFSETQ. The variable domain in full, with the rest retrieved from reference TRBV5-1 and TRBJ2-7, is KAGVTQTPRYLIKTRGQQVTLSCSPISGHRSVSWYQQTPGQGLQFLFEYFSETQRNKGNFPGRFSGRQFSNSRSEMNVSTLELGDSALYLCASRPRLAGPIPSYEQYFGPGTRLTVT.

This clonotype was observed many times. The chain links TRBV9 to TRBJ2-5, with a possible D match to TRBD2 (6 bases). The V end lost 0 bases, the J end lost 1 base, and 10 bases lay between the germline ends. The CDR3 is 15 residues long. Germline CDR1 and CDR2: SGDLS and YYNGEE. This CDR3 is CASSVGGGAQETQYF. CDR3 coding DNA: TGTGCCAGCAGCGTAGGAGGAGGGGCCCAAGAGACCCAGTACTTC.

This clonotype was seen at least ten times. V usage is TRBV20-1 and J usage is TRBJ2-1, with 12 bases aligning to TRBD2. The CDR3 covers 16 residues. Germline V gene data show CDR1 as DFQATT and CDR2 as SNEGSKA (reference sequence). Trimming cost V 2 bases and J 2 bases; bases outside gene matches: 4. The CDR3 sequence is CSARPSGRGTYNEQFF. The CDR3 bases are TGCAGTGCTAGACCTAGCGGGAGGGGAACCTACAATGAGCAGTTCTTC.